The 21 T cell receptor beta chains reported below all come from one sample, sequenced in a study of fetal regulatory T cell absence and autoimmunity. Method: immunoSEQ multiplex PCR; TCRdb's copy keeps in-frame clones and lacks some. The repertoire holds about 95,000 clones, with less than 80% as singletons. Sequencing input: pancreas tissue. The receptors here all came from a male donor with IPEX syndrome.

V gene TRBV2 combines with J gene TRBJ1-4; TRBD1 is a possible D gene (6 bases). The CDR3 loop spans 14 amino acids. Germline V lookup: CDR1 SNHLY, CDR2 FYNNEI. The V and J ends lost 7 bases and 4 bases respectively, with 13 bases between them. Here the CDR3 reads CASTNRVGNEKLFF. CDR3 DNA: TGTGCCAGCACCAACAGGGTGGGTAATGAAAAACTGTTTTTT.

The CDR3, as DNA: TGCGCCAGCAGCTTGGAGGGCTTGGGCTACACCTTC. Its protein is CASSLEGLGYTF. The chain links TRBV5-1 to TRBJ1-2, with D unclear. Per germline, CDR1 SGHRS and CDR2 YFSETQ. CDR3 length: 12 residues. V gave up 0 bases and J gave up 8 bases, with 8 bases separating them.

CDR3 protein: CASSAGTGGHGELFF. DNA for the CDR3: TGCGCCAGCAGCGCCGGGACAGGGGGCCACGGGGAGCTGTTTTTT. This chain links TRBV5-1 with TRBJ2-2, with TRBD1 matching 12 bases. CDR1 and CDR2 (germline): SGHRS, YFSETQ. The CDR3 length is 15 residues. V dropped 4 bases and J dropped 7; count of bases not matched to a gene: 5.

The chain has TRBV9 and TRBJ2-3; a possible D gene is TRBD1 (6 bases). Trimming left V 0 bases short and J 2 bases short, with 10 bases between. The CDR3 totals 15 residues. Germline CDR1 is SGDLS and CDR2 is YYNGEE. The DNA for the CDR3 is TGTGCCAGCAGCGTAGCGGGGACATCCACAGATACGCAGTATTTT. Translating it yields CASSVAGTSTDTQYF.

In its sample, this clone was seen a few times. The V call is TRBV4-1, the J call TRBJ1-2, with D perhaps TRBD1 (6 bases). This CDR3 comprises 13 residues. The V and J ends lost 6 bases and 5 bases respectively, with 13 bases between them. Germline lookup yields CDR1 MGHRA and CDR2 YSYEKL. The chain's CDR3 is CASSSTGRYGYTF. DNA of the CDR3: TGCGCCAGCAGTTCAACAGGGAGGTATGGCTACACCTTC.

In regard to this clone: The sample holds other DNA sequences that translate to the same CDR3. The CDR3 region is CASSIAGGTDTQYF. CDR3 bases: TGTGCCAGTAGTATAGCGGGGGGCACAGATACGCAGTATTTT. V gene TRBV19 combines with J gene TRBJ2-3; a possible D gene is TRBD2 (6 bases). Between the trimmed V and J ends, which lost 1 base and 1 base, there was a span of 6 bases. The CDR3 has 14 amino acids. Per the germline V gene, CDR1 is LNHDA and CDR2 is SQIVND (reference sequence).

The V call is TRBV27, the J call TRBJ1-4, with 8 bases that match TRBD1. CDR3 length: 16 residues. Germline loops: CDR1 MNHEY, CDR2 SMNVEV (reference sequence). With V trimmed by 0 bases and J by 4 bases, 4 bases remained unmatched. The CDR3 region is CASSLSATGGNEKLFF. In DNA, the CDR3 is TGTGCCAGCAGTTTATCAGCCACAGGGGGTAATGAAAAACTGTTTTTT.

The V call is TRBV27, the J call TRBJ1-2; 9 nucleotides line up with TRBD1. This CDR3 contains 19 residues. CDR1 and CDR2 (germline): MNHEY, SMNVEV (reference sequence). V lost 3 bases and J lost 4; bases outside the gene matches: 18. The CDR3 DNA reads as TGTGCCAGCAGTTTCACCTGTCCCGGGACAGGGCCCCTGGGCTATGGCTACACCTTC. Translated: CASSFTCPGTGPLGYGYTF.

This CDR3 reads CASSARGTRGTYEQYF. Here the CDR3 DNA reads TGTGCCAGCAGTGCACGGGGGACCAGAGGGACCTACGAGCAGTACTTC. The J gene is TRBJ2-7, the V gene TRBV25-1; D possibly corresponds to TRBD2 (6 bases). The CDR3 covers 16 residues. Per the germline V gene, CDR1 is MGHDK and CDR2 is SYGVNS. Deletions cut 4 bases from V and 2 bases from J, with 18 bases between.

V gene TRBV6-4 combines with J gene TRBJ1-4; the D gene is possibly TRBD1 (5 bases). The V end lost 6 bases, the J end lost 6 bases, and 17 bases lay between the germline ends. From germline, CDR1 is MRHNA and CDR2 SNTAGT. The CDR3 loop spans 15 amino acids. The CDR3 is CASRRGGARDEKLFF. The CDR3 bases are TGTGCCAGCAGACGGGGAGGGGCGCGAGATGAAAAACTGTTTTTT.

This chain connects TRBV19 to TRBJ2-2; 9 bases fit TRBD1. This CDR3 spans 15 amino acids. Germline CDR1 and CDR2: LNHDA and SQIVND (reference sequence). The V and J ends lost 4 bases and 0 bases, in that order; junction bases with no gene match: 0. This chain's CDR3 is CASSRQGANTGELFF. In DNA, the CDR3 is TGTGCCAGTAGTAGACAGGGGGCGAACACCGGGGAGCTGTTTTTT.

This chain links TRBV5-6 with TRBJ2-3, with TRBD2 matching 11 bases. J was trimmed by 11 bases and V by 5 bases; bases with no gene match: 16. The CDR3 sequence is 16 residues long. In germline, CDR1 is SGHDT, CDR2 YYEEEE. The chain's CDR3 is CASRLGLAGGRYLQYF. In DNA, the CDR3 is TGTGCCAGCAGGTTAGGACTAGCGGGTGGACGGTACCTGCAGTATTTT.

This clone was seen a few times. The gene calls are TRBV6-5 and TRBJ1-2; TRBD1 aligns across 8 bases. The V segment lost 5 bases and the J segment 7 bases; nucleotides outside the gene matches: 6. Germline assignment: CDR1 MNHEY and CDR2 SVGAGI. CDR3 length: 13 amino acids. The CDR3 region has the DNA TGTGCCAGCAGTGGCCCAGGGGGCGGTGGCTACACCTTC. It translates to CASSGPGGGGYTF.

The chain recombines TRBV6-1 with TRBJ2-2; D gene uncertain. Germline lookup yields CDR1 MNHNS and CDR2 SASEGT. V was trimmed by 9 bases and J by 1 base, leaving 6 bases between them. The CDR3 totals 12 residues. CDR3 sequence: CASELNTGELFF. The DNA for the CDR3 is TGTGCCAGTGAATTGAACACCGGGGAGCTGTTTTTT.

This clone was observed a single time. CDR3 sequence reads: CASSQDRGYNSPLHF. In nucleotides, the CDR3 is TGCGCCAGCAGCCAAGACAGGGGGTATAATTCACCCCTCCACTTT. This chain uses TRBV4-3 with TRBJ1-6; 7 nucleotides line up with TRBD1. V dropped 0 bases and J dropped 4; count of bases not matched to a gene: 0. The CDR3 covers 15 residues. CDR1 and CDR2 (germline): LGHNA, YSLEER.

The rearrangement uses TRBV6-5 and TRBJ2-7; D is unclear. The V gene's germline CDR1 is MNHEY and CDR2 SVGAGI. The CDR3 length is 14 residues. Trimming cost V 5 bases and J 3 bases, with 14 bases left between them. The CDR3 DNA reads as TGTGCCAGCAGTGGCAGTAAGGGTCTCTACGAGCAGTACTTC. Translated: CASSGSKGLYEQYF.

The rearrangement uses TRBV10-1 and TRBJ1-6; D not certain. This CDR3 contains 13 residues. V was shortened by 10 bases and J by 8 bases, with 15 bases between the two germline ends. Germline-derived CDR1 and CDR2 are WNHNN and SYGVQD (reference sequence). In nucleotides, the CDR3 is TGCGCCACGGCTTCCGTTGGGGATTCACCCCTCCACTTT. Protein: CATASVGDSPLHF.

The chain carries TRBV25-1 and TRBJ2-1; D is uncertain. From germline, CDR1 is MGHDK and CDR2 SYGVNS. The V gene lost 5 bases and the J gene lost 3 bases, with 11 bases spanning the gap. CDR3 length: 14 amino acids. The CDR3 spells CASSITSGYNEQFF. The DNA of the CDR3 is TGTGCCAGCAGTATCACCTCGGGCTACAATGAGCAGTTCTTC. Looking up the rest from reference TRBV25-1 and TRBJ2-1 gives the full variable domain: EADIYQTPRYLVIGTGKKITLECSQTMGHDKMYWYQQDPGMELHLIHYSYGVNSTEKGDLSSESTVSRIRTEHFPLTLESARPSHTSQYLCASSITSGYNEQFFGPGTRLTVL.

This chain links TRBV11-2 with TRBJ2-1, with 9 positions matching TRBD1. J was trimmed by 4 bases and V by 3 bases; bases with no gene match: 7. The V gene's germline CDR1 is SGHAT and CDR2 FQNNGV. This CDR3 comprises 16 residues. The CDR3 DNA reads TGTGCCAGCAGCTTCTGGGACAGGGTTCCTTACAATGAGCAGTTCTTC. Protein product: CASSFWDRVPYNEQFF.

The genes are TRBV5-1 and TRBJ1-1, with a weak D call TRBD1 (5 bases). Deletions cut 0 bases from V and 4 bases from J, with 10 bases between. From germline, CDR1 is SGHRS and CDR2 YFSETQ. The CDR3 length is 14 residues. For the CDR3, the DNA is TGCGCCAGCAGCTTGGACTGGGGGAGCACTGAAGCTTTCTTT. Translation: CASSLDWGSTEAFF. Full variable domain (remainder filled in from reference TRBV5-1 and TRBJ1-1): KAGVTQTPRYLIKTRGQQVTLSCSPISGHRSVSWYQQTPGQGLQFLFEYFSETQRNKGNFPGRFSGRQFSNSRSEMNVSTLELGDSALYLCASSLDWGSTEAFFGQGTRLTVV.

The CDR3 DNA reads as TGTGCCTGGAGCGGTCAGGGACGGGGTAATTCACCCCTCCACTTT. Its translation is CAWSGQGRGNSPLHF. The chain uses TRBV30 and TRBJ1-6; the D gene is possibly TRBD1 (5 bases). Germline-derived CDR1 and CDR2 are GTSNPN and SVGIG (reference sequence). V lost 3 bases and J lost 6, with 15 bases in between. The CDR3 is 15 residues long.